This T cell receptor (beta chain) appears in the sequencing data of a study of blood T cell repertoires in COVID-19. Study-wide context: The study drew acute and convalescent COVID-19 samples from the United States, Italy and Spain.

Sequenced by immunoSEQ multiplex PCR; TCRdb stores in-frame clones only, minus some. The sample contains roughly 180,000 clones, more than 65% of which appear only once. J was trimmed by 4 bases and V by 3 bases; bases with no gene match: 8. CDR3 length equals 15 residues. The germline V gene has CDR1 SGDLS and CDR2 YYNGEE. The sequence was collected from a woman aged 55 to 70 with COVID-19, enrolled during active disease. Sequenced: peripheral blood. This chain connects TRBV9 to TRBJ1-2; 8 nucleotides match TRBD1. CDR3 DNA: TGTGCCAGCAGCGCGGCAGGGGGCACTGGCTATGGCTACACCTTC. Residues: CASSAAGGTGYGYTF.